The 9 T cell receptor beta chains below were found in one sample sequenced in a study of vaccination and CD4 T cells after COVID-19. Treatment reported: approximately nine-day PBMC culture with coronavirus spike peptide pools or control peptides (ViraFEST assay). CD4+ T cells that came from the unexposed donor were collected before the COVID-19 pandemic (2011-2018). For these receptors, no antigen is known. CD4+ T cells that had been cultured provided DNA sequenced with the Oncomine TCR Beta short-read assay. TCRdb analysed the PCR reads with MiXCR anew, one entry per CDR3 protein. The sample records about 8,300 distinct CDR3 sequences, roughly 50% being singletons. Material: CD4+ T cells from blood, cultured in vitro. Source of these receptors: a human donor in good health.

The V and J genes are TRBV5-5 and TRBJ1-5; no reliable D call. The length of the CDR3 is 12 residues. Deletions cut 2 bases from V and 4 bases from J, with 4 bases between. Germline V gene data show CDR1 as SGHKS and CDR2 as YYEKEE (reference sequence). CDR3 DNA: TGTGCCAGCAGCTTCCCGAATCAGCCCCAGCATTTT. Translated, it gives CASSFPNQPQHF. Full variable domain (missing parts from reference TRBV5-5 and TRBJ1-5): DAGVTQSPTHLIKTRGQQVTLRCSPISGHKSVSWYQQVLGQGPQFIFQYYEKEERGRGNFPDRFSARQFPNYSSELNVNALLLGDSALYLCASSFPNQPQHFGDGTRLSIL.

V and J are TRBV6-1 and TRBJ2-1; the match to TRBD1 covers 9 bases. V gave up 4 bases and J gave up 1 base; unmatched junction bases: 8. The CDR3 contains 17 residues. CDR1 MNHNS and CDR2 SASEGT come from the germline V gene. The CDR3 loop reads CASSALYRGLSYNEQFF. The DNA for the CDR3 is TGTGCCAGCAGTGCTCTCTACAGGGGGCTTTCCTACAATGAGCAGTTCTTC.

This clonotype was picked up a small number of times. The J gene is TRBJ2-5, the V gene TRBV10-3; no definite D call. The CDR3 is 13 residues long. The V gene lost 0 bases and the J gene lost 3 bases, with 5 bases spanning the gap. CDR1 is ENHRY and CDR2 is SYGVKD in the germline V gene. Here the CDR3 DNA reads TGTGCCATCAGTGAGTCTTCCGAAGAGACCCAGTACTTC. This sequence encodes CAISESSEETQYF.

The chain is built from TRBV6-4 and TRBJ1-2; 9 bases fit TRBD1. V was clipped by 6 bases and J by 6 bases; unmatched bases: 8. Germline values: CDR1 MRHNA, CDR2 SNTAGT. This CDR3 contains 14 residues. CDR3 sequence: CASRLTGGKDGYTF. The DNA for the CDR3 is TGTGCCAGCAGACTCACAGGGGGCAAGGATGGCTACACCTTC.

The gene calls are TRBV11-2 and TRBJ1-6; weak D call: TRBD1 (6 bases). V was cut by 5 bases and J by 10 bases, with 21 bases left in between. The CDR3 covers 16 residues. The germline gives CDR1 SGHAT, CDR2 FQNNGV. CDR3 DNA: TGTGCCAGCAGCCAGGAGGGTGCAGGGGTGCGCTCACCCCTCCACTTT. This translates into CASSQEGAGVRSPLHF.

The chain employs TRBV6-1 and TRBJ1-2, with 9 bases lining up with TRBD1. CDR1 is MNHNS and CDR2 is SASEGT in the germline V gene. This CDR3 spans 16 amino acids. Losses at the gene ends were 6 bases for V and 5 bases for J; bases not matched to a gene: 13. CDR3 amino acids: CASSISGTGREYGYTF. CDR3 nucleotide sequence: TGTGCCAGCAGCATCTCCGGGACAGGGAGGGAATATGGCTACACCTTC.

CDR3 DNA: TGCGCCAGCAGTGAGTACGACACGATGAACACTGAAGCTTTCTTT. It yields the protein CASSEYDTMNTEAFF. V is TRBV10-2 and J is TRBJ1-1, with no clear D. In germline, CDR1 is WSHSY, CDR2 SAAADI. The germline V and J ends were trimmed by 1 base and 0 bases, with 9 bases remaining between them. This CDR3 spans 15 amino acids.

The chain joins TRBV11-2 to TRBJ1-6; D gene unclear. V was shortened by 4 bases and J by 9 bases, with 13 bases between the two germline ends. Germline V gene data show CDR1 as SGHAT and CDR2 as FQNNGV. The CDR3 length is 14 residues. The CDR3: CASSSLGLLSPLHF. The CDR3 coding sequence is TGTGCCAGCAGCTCCCTAGGTCTCCTTTCACCCCTCCACTTT.

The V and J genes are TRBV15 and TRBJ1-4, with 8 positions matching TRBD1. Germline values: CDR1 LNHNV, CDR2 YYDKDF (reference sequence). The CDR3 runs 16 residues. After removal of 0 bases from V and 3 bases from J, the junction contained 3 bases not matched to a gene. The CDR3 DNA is TGTGCCACCAGCAGAGATCCGACAGGGGCTAATGAAAAACTGTTTTTT. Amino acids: CATSRDPTGANEKLFF.